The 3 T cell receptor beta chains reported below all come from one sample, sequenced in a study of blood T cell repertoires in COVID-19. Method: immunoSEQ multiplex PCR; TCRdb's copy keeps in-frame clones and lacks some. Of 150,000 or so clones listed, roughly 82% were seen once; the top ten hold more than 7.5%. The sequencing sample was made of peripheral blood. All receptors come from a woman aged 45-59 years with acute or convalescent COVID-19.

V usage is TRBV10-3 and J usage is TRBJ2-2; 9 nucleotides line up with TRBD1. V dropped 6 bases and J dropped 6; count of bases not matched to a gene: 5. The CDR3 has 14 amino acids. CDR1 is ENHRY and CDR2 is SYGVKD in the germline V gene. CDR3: CAISRDRAPGELFF. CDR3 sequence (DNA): TGTGCCATCAGCCGGGACAGGGCCCCCGGGGAGCTGTTTTTT.

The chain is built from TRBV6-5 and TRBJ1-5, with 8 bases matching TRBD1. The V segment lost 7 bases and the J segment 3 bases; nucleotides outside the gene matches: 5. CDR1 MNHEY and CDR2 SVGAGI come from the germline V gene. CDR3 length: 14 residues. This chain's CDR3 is CASTGGQANQPQHF. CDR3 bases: TGTGCCAGCACGGGGGGACAGGCCAATCAGCCCCAGCATTTT.

The CDR3 bases are TGTGCCAGCACTCCTCCACTAGGCGGCAGGAGCGAACACTTGAACACTGAAGCTTTCTTT. Translation: CASTPPLGGRSEHLNTEAFF. The V gene is TRBV28, the J gene TRBJ1-1; D is uncertain. V lost 7 bases to trimming and J lost 0 bases, with 30 bases between them. The germline CDR1 and CDR2 sequences are MDHEN and SYDVKM. The CDR3 has 20 residues.